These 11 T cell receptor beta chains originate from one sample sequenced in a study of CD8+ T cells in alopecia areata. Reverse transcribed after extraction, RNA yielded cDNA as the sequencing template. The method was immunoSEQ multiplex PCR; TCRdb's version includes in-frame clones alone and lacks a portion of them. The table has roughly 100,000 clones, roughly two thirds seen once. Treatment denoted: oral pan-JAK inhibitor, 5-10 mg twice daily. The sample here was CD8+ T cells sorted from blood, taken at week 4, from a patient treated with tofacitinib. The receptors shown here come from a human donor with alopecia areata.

CDR3 nucleotide sequence: TGCAGCGTTCAACAGGAGAACTATGGCTACACCTTC. It specifies CSVQQENYGYTF. The chain recombines TRBV29-1 with TRBJ1-2, with a possible D match to TRBD1 (5 bases). The ends were cut back, 5 bases at V and 2 bases at J, with 9 bases in the middle. CDR1 SQVTM and CDR2 ANQGSEA come from the germline V gene. CDR3 length: 12 residues. The full variable domain, rest sourced from reference TRBV29-1 and TRBJ1-2, is SAVISQKPSRDICQRGTSLTIQCQVDSQVTMMFWYRQQPGQSLTLIATANQGSEATYESGFVIDKFPISRPNLTFSTLTVSNMSPEDSSIYLCSVQQENYGYTFGSGTRLTVV.

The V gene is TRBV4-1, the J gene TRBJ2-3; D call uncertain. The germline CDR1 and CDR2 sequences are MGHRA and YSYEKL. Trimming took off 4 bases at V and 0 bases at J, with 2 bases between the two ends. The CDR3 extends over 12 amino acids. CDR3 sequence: CASSLSTDTQYF. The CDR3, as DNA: TGCGCCAGCAGCCTGAGCACAGATACGCAGTATTTT.

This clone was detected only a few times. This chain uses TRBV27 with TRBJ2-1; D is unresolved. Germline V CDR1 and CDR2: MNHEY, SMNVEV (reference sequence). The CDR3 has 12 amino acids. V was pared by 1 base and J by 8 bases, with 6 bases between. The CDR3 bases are TGTGCCAGCAGTTTATTAGGTGATGAGCAGTTCTTC. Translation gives CASSLLGDEQFF.

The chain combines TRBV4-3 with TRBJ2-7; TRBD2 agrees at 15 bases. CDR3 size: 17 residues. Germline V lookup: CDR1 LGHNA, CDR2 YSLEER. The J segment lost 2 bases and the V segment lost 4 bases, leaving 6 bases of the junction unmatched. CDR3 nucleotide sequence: TGCGCCAGCAGCCCGGGACTAGCGGGGGGACAAACCTACGAGCAGTACTTC. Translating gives CASSPGLAGGQTYEQYF.

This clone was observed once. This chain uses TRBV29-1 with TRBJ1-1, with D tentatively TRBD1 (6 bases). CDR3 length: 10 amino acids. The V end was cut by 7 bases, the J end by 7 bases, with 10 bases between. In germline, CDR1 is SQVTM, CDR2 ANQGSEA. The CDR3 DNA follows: TGCAGCGACGGACAGTATGAAGCTTTCTTT. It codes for CSDGQYEAFF.

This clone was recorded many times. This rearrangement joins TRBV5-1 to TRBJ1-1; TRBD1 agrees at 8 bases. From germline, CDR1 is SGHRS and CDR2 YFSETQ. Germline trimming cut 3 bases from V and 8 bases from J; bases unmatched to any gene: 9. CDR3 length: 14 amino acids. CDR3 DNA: TGCGCCAGCAGCTCAGGGGGCGGAGGGCAAGAAGCTTTCTTT. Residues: CASSSGGGGQEAFF.

The CDR3 nucleotides read TGTGCCAGCAGCCAGATAGGACTAGCGGGAGGAGGAGAGACCCAGTACTTC. It is translated as CASSQIGLAGGGETQYF. This rearrangement joins TRBV14 to TRBJ2-5; 14 bases map to TRBD2. V shed 3 bases and J 4 bases; nucleotides not matched to a gene: 7. The germline CDR1 and CDR2 sequences are SGHDN and FVKESK. The CDR3 length is 17 residues.

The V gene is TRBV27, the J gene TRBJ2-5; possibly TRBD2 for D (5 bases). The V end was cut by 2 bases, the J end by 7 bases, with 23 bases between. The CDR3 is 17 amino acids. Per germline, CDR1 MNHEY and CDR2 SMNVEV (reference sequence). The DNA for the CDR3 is TGTGCCAGCAGTTTAGATATCGACTACACGAAATTCAGGACCCAGTACTTC. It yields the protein CASSLDIDYTKFRTQYF.

Here the CDR3 reads CASSLARLGYEQYF. For the CDR3, the DNA is TGCGCCAGCAGCCTTGCGCGACTAGGCTACGAGCAGTACTTC. The rearrangement uses TRBV4-3 and TRBJ2-7; maybe TRBD2 (6 bases). Germline-derived CDR1 and CDR2 are LGHNA and YSLEER. V was clipped by 4 bases and J by 3 bases, with 13 bases between them. CDR3 length: 14 residues.

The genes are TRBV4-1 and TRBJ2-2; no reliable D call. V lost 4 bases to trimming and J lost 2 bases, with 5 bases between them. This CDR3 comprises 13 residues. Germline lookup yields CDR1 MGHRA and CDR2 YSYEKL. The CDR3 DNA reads TGCGCCAGCAGCCTGCACAACACCGGGGAGCTGTTTTTT. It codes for CASSLHNTGELFF.

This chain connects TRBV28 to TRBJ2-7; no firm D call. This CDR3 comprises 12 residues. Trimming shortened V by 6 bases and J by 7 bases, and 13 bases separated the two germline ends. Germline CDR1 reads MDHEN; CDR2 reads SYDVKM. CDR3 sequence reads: CASSLGVGEQYF. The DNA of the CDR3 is TGTGCCAGCAGCCTGGGCGTGGGTGAGCAGTACTTC. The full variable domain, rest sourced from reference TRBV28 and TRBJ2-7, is DVKVTQSSRYLVKRTGEKVFLECVQDMDHENMFWYRQDPGLGLRLIYFSYDVKMKEKGDIPEGYSVSREKKERFSLILESASTNQTSMYLCASSLGVGEQYFGPGTRLTVT.